This paragraph covers one T cell receptor beta chain sequence. Primed by a sample-barcoded 5' primer and a J-beta primer mix, a second PCR proceeded for 7 to 11 cycles. TCRdb analysed the 5' RACE reads with MiXCR anew, one entry per CDR3 protein. The sample shows about 620,000 distinct CDR3 sequences, 52% of them seen only once. These data come from a study of blood T cells in healthy people across ages. CDR3 length: 15 residues. Trimming shortened V by 6 bases and J by 4 bases, and 16 bases separated the two germline ends. Germline V gene data show CDR1 as ENHRY and CDR2 as SYGVKD. The clonotype was recovered from an elderly woman in good health. Sequencing used blood. The chain uses TRBV10-3 and TRBJ2-1, with D perhaps TRBD2 (7 bases). The CDR3 loop reads CAIRGGAGTYNEQFF. CDR3 nucleotide sequence: TGTGCCATCAGAGGAGGAGCGGGGACATACAATGAGCAGTTCTTC.